This TCR beta chain derives from a study of cytomegalovirus exposure and HLA in healthy donors. Primers: 60 Vbeta forward and 13 Jbeta reverse. Method: immunoSEQ multiplex PCR; TCRdb's copy keeps in-frame clones and lacks some. Among 150,000 to 200,000 clones listed, 82% were seen once. The CDR3 is made up of 13 amino acids. The germline gives CDR1 GTSNPN, CDR2 SVGIG (reference sequence). V was trimmed by 0 bases and J by 6 bases, leaving 11 bases between them. The chain has TRBV30 and TRBJ1-1; D possibly corresponds to TRBD1 (5 bases). Sequencing was done on a sample of PBMCs. The sequence came from a male donor in good health and CMV-seropositive. Written as DNA, the CDR3 is TGTGCCTGGAGTGTAAACCAGGGTGCTGAAGCTTTCTTT. It yields the protein CAWSVNQGAEAFF.